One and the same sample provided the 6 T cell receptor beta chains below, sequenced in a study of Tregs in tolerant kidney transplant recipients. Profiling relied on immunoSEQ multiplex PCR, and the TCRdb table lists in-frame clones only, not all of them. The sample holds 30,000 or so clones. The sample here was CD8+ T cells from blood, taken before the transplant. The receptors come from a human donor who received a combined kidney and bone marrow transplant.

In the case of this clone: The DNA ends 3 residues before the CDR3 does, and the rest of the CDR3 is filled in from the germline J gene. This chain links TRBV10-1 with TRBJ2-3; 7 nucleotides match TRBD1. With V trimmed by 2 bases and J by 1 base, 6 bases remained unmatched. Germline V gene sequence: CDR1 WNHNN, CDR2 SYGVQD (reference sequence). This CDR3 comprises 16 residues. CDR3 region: CASSETWDSRTDTQYF. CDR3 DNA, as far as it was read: TGCGCCAGCAGTGAGACCTGGGACAGCCGCACAGATACG.

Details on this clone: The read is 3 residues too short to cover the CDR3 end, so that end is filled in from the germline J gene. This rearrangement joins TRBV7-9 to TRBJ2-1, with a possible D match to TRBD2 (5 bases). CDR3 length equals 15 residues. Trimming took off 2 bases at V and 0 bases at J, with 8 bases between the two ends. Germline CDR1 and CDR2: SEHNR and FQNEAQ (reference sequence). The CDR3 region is CASSLKRSSYNEQFF. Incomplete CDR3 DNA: TGTGCCAGCAGCTTAAAGCGGAGCTCCTACAATGAG.

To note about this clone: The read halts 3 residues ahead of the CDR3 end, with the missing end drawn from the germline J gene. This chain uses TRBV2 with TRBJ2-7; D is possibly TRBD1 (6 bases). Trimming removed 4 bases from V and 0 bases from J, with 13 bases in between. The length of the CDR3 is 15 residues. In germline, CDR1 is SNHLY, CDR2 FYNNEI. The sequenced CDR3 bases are TGTGCCAGCAGTGGGACAGCGGATTCCTCCTACGAG. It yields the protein CASSGTADSSYE. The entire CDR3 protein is CASSGTADSSYEQYF.

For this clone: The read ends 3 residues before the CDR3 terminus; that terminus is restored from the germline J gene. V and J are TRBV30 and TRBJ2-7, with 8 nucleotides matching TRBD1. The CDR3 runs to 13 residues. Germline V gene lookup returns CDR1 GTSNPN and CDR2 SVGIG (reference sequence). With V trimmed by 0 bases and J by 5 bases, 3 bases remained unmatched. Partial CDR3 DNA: TGTGCCTGGAGTGTAGCAGGGGGCAACGAG. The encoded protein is CAWSVAGGNE. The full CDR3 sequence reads CAWSVAGGNEQYF.

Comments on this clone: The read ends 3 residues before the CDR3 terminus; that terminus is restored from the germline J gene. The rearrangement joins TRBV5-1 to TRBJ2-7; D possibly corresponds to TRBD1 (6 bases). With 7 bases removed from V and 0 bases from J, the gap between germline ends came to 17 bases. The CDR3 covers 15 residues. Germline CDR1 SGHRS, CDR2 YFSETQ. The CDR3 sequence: CASPYRDSSSYEQYF. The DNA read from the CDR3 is TGCGCCAGCCCCTACAGGGATTCAAGCTCCTACGAG.

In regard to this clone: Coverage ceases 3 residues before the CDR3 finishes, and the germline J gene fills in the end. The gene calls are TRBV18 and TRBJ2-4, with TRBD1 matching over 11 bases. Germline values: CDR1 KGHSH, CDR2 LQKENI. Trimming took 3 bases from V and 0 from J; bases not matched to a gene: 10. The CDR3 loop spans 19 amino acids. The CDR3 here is CASSPAGQGGPLAKNIQYF. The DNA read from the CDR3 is TGTGCCAGCTCACCGGCGGGACAGGGGGGACCCTTAGCCAAAAACATT.